These T cell receptor beta chains were read from a single sample in a study of tumor and adjacent non-tumor tissue in lung cancer. TCRdb re-called the multiplex PCR reads with MiXCR, one entry per CDR3 protein. The top ten clones hold about 40% of a sample with some 100,000 distinct CDR3 sequences, around 75% of them seen once. Sequences were obtained from lung tumor tissue. The receptors here all came from a woman aged 60-75 years with non-small cell lung cancer. Both conserved end residues are part of each CDR3.

J gene: TRBJ2-3
V gene: TRBV11-3
CDR3 protein: CASSPARQGGHTQYF

J gene: TRBJ1-2
V gene: TRBV29-1
CDR3 protein: CRAGMDYGYTF

J gene: TRBJ2-5
V gene: TRBV11-2
CDR3 protein: CASILVVAGGREETQYF

J gene: TRBJ2-7
V gene: TRBV11-3
CDR3 protein: CASSLWQWTPYEQYF

J gene: TRBJ2-1
V gene: TRBV30
CDR3 protein: CAWSGPAGGRYQFF

J gene: TRBJ2-7
V gene: TRBV29-1
CDR3 protein: CSVAGSITGSYEHYF

J gene: TRBJ1-5
V gene: TRBV4-2
CDR3 protein: CASSQEWGRGYQPQHF

J gene: TRBJ1-5
V gene: TRBV29-1
CDR3 protein: CILAKNSGPNQPQHF

J gene: TRBJ1-1
V gene: TRBV30
CDR3 protein: CAWGMDIEAFF

J gene: TRBJ2-1
V gene: TRBV11-3
CDR3 protein: CAANLELTSGSHNEQFF

J gene: TRBJ1-2
V gene: TRBV28
CDR3 protein: CQPRQERYGYTF

J gene: TRBJ2-4
V gene: TRBV6-2/TRBV6-3
CDR3 protein: CVTRKDSRLAKNIQYF

J gene: TRBJ2-1
V gene: TRBV20-1
CDR3 protein: CSGMVSTNEQFF

J gene: TRBJ2-1
V gene: TRBV6-1
CDR3 protein: CASSAAAGHRTGSYNEQFF

J gene: TRBJ2-3
V gene: TRBV12-3/TRBV12-4
CDR3 protein: CASSLGPGSTDTQYF

J gene: TRBJ2-5
V gene: TRBV6-2/TRBV6-3
CDR3 protein: CASKKTAQKETQYF

J gene: TRBJ2-3
V gene: TRBV12-3/TRBV12-4
CDR3 protein: CASSLAGSRDTQYF

J gene: TRBJ2-1
V gene: TRBV11-3
CDR3 protein: CASSLGLIGGSHNEQFF

J gene: TRBJ1-2
V gene: TRBV7-9
CDR3 protein: CASSAQGPISGYTF

J gene: TRBJ2-1
V gene: TRBV7-2
CDR3 protein: CASSSGTSGRNEQLF

J gene: TRBJ1-6
V gene: TRBV9
CDR3 protein: CASNPTGGNSPLHF

J gene: TRBJ2-3
V gene: TRBV29-1
CDR3 protein: CSVEDRRDTQYF

J gene: TRBJ1-2
V gene: TRBV4-3
CDR3 protein: CASSQDLGVDGYTF

J gene: TRBJ1-2
V gene: TRBV6-5
CDR3 protein: CASRLDGNYGYPF

J gene: TRBJ2-7
V gene: TRBV28
CDR3 protein: CATGGLLYEQYF

J gene: TRBJ2-1
V gene: TRBV4-3
CDR3 protein: CASIHRKYVGRTNNEQFF

J gene: TRBJ1-5
V gene: TRBV11-3
CDR3 protein: CASSLSETQHF

J gene: TRBJ2-2
V gene: TRBV11-2
CDR3 protein: CASNIFQAGKLFF

J gene: TRBJ2-1
V gene: TRBV11-3
CDR3 protein: CANSLGRDEQFF

J gene: TRBJ1-2
V gene: TRBV28
CDR3 protein: CACSSGGLYVYTF

J gene: TRBJ1-1
V gene: TRBV11-3
CDR3 protein: CASSPRDGQLRTETSF

J gene: TRBJ2-7
V gene: TRBV6-6
CDR3 protein: CASSYQGSYEQYF

J gene: TRBJ2-3
V gene: TRBV12-3/TRBV12-4
CDR3 protein: CASISTGTGTTDTEYF

J gene: TRBJ2-1
V gene: TRBV7-9
CDR3 protein: CASRGPAAEQFF

J gene: TRBJ1-5
V gene: TRBV19
CDR3 protein: CASSISISNSNQPQHF

J gene: TRBJ1-5
V gene: TRBV11-2
CDR3 protein: CVSNLEGGQPQHF

J gene: TRBJ2-1
V gene: TRBV4-2
CDR3 protein: CVSSSGTSSYNGQFF

J gene: TRBJ2-5
V gene: TRBV29-1
CDR3 protein: CSVLGGGTQYF

J gene: TRBJ2-7
V gene: TRBV11-2
CDR3 protein: CAGSYGTSGSYKQYF

J gene: TRBJ2-1
V gene: TRBV20-1
CDR3 protein: CSAGTHNEQFF

J gene: TRBJ1-5
V gene: TRBV29-1
CDR3 protein: CSATDTNSNQPQHF

J gene: TRBJ2-7
V gene: TRBV6-6
CDR3 protein: CISSTQQGYEQYF

J gene: TRBJ2-2
V gene: TRBV6-2/TRBV6-3
CDR3 protein: CASRSQGANTGELFF

J gene: TRBJ2-3
V gene: TRBV5-6
CDR3 protein: CASITRDRTDTQYF

J gene: TRBJ2-1
V gene: TRBV11-2
CDR3 protein: CASSSRGTGDNEKFF

J gene: TRBJ1-1
V gene: TRBV20-1
CDR3 protein: CSAPPVMRNTGAFF

J gene: TRBJ2-1
V gene: TRBV20-1
CDR3 protein: CSASWTYHSEQFF

J gene: TRBJ2-3
V gene: TRBV5-1
CDR3 protein: CASREGSGRNSQYF

J gene: TRBJ1-6
V gene: TRBV11-2
CDR3 protein: CASGLGPLDSPLHF

J gene: TRBJ1-2
V gene: TRBV7-3
CDR3 protein: CASSFPWTENYGYTF

J gene: TRBJ2-1
V gene: TRBV28
CDR3 protein: CASCDAGGNEQFF

J gene: TRBJ2-2
V gene: TRBV6-2/TRBV6-3
CDR3 protein: CGSCCSQAGDTGELFF

J gene: TRBJ2-7
V gene: TRBV11-1
CDR3 protein: CASSFIFRCEQYF

J gene: TRBJ1-1
V gene: TRBV12-3/TRBV12-4
CDR3 protein: CASSLRLGQGSEAFF

J gene: TRBJ2-7
V gene: TRBV28
CDR3 protein: CASSLAGQRVSYEQYF